What follows describes a single T cell receptor (beta chain). This table comes from immunoSEQ multiplex PCR, and its TCRdb copy is limited to in-frame clones, with some not included. The data contain 110,000 or so clones, about nine tenths of them singletons. This sample is part of a study of blood T cell repertoires in COVID-19. Study as a whole: T cells, B-cell-depleted T cells, or PBMCs supplied cDNA or gDNA.

CDR1 is KGHSH, CDR2 LQKENI, per germline. V lost 1 base, J lost 5 bases, and 10 bases stayed unmatched. The CDR3 is made up of 17 amino acids. The rearrangement links TRBV18 to TRBJ2-1, with TRBD2 matching 8 bases. Sequenced input: peripheral blood. The sequence was collected from a human donor in a cohort sampled during active COVID-19. The CDR3 coding sequence is TGTGCCAGCTCACCACGTCAAGCGGGAGTTAACGACAATGAGCAGTTCTTC. Its protein product is CASSPRQAGVNDNEQFF.